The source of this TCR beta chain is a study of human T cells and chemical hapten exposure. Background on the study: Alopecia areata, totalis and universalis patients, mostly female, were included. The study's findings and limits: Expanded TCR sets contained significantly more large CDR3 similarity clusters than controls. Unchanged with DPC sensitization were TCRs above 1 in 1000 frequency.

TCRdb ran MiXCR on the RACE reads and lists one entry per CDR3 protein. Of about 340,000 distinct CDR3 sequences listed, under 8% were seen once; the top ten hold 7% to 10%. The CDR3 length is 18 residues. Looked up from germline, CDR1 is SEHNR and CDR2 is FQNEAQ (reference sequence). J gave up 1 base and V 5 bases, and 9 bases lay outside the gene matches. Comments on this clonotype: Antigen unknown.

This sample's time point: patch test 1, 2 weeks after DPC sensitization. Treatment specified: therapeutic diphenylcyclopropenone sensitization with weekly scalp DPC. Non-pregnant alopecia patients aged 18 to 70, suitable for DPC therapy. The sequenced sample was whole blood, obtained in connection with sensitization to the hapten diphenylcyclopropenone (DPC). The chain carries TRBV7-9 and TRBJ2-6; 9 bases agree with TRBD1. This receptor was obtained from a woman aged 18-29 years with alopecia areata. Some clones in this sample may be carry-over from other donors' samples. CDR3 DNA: TGTGCCAGCAGCCCTGGGGGGACAGGGTTTTCTGGGGCCAACGTCCTGACTTTC. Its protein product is CASSPGGTGFSGANVLTF.